This T cell receptor (beta chain) is drawn from a study of T-cell memory formation after mild COVID-19. Study-wide context: The two donors had largely donor-specific TCR clusters. Broader study findings: The study detected some responding clones in pre-infection memory, suggesting cross-reactive memory joined.

This clonotype was picked up a small number of times. The antigen is undetermined. One end of the junction is discordant with germline, which a read error may explain. This CDR3 region has 14 residues. TCRdb reanalysed the 5' RACE reads using MiXCR and keeps one entry per CDR3 protein. Among 140,000 to 150,000 distinct CDR3 sequences listed, under 30% were seen once. V is TRBV12-3 or TRBV12-4 and J is TRBJ1-3; D call uncertain. The sequenced sample consisted of PBMCs or a T cell subset sorted from them (not recorded which). The TCR originated in an adult woman who had mild COVID-19 (a few samples of this study predate the infection). Cell type and time point are not known. This chain's CDR3 is CASSLLGRGDTIYF. The CDR3 region has the DNA TGTGCCAGCAGTTTGTTAGGTCGTGGAGACACCATATATTTT.